The 10 T cell receptor beta chains below come from one sample, sequenced in a study of immune characterization of retroperitoneal liposarcoma. TCRdb used MiXCR to reprocess the PCR reads, holding one entry per CDR3 protein. The sample consists of roughly 10,000 distinct CDR3 sequences, around a quarter of them appearing once. The sequenced material came from tumor tissue. The source of these receptors is a female donor with retroperitoneal liposarcoma.

This clonotype showed up just a few times. This chain uses TRBV24-1 with TRBJ2-3; 8 bases fit TRBD2. Trimming at V came to 7 bases and at J to 2 bases, leaving 10 bases not matched to a gene. This CDR3 contains 16 residues. The germline V gene has CDR1 KGHDR and CDR2 SFDVKD. This CDR3 reads CATSETGTRATDTQYF. CDR3 nucleotides: TGTGCCACCAGCGAGACCGGGACTAGGGCCACAGATACGCAGTATTTT.

V and J are TRBV27 and TRBJ1-2; D is unclear. V was cut by 5 bases and J by 6 bases, with 13 bases left in between. Germline CDR1 is MNHEY and CDR2 is SMNVEV (reference sequence). This CDR3 is built from 13 residues. CDR3: CASSPLRADGYTF. CDR3 nucleotide sequence: TGTGCCAGCAGTCCCCTGAGGGCTGATGGCTACACCTTC.

The table lists this clonotype with a few counts. The chain employs TRBV6-1 and TRBJ2-3; D remains unclear. V shed 4 bases and J shed 4 bases, with 3 bases lying between them. The CDR3 is 11 amino acids. Germline CDR1 reads MNHNS; CDR2 reads SASEGT. CDR3 DNA: TGTGCCAGCAGTGGGGCAGATACGCAGTATTTT. Amino acid sequence: CASSGADTQYF.

The chain links TRBV5-3 to TRBJ2-1, with D perhaps TRBD1 or TRBD2 (5 bases each). TRBV5-3 is labeled an ORF, and its function is uncertain. The CDR3 has 14 residues. Trimming removed 8 bases at V and 4 bases at J, with 16 bases between. CDR3 nucleotides: TGTGCCAGCAGCCTAAGGGACGGTTACAATGAGCAGTTCTTC. The encoded protein is CASSLRDGYNEQFF.

In regard to this clonotype: This could be a read error, since a much larger clone is one nucleotide away. V gene TRBV7-2 combines with J gene TRBJ2-1; 7 bases match TRBD1. The germline CDR1 and CDR2 sequences are SGHTA and FQGNSA. There are 14 residues in the CDR3. CDR3 sequence: CANSVTGDFYEQFF. CDR3 bases: TGTGCCAACAGCGTCACAGGGGATTTCTACGAGCAGTTCTTC.

This clonotype is categorized as medium-sized. The genes are TRBV6-1 and TRBJ2-1, with 11 nucleotides matching TRBD1. The tail of the sequence fits TRBJ2-7 better, so the J call may be wrong. CDR3 length: 14 amino acids. Germline CDR1 is MNHNS and CDR2 is SASEGT. The CDR3 DNA follows: TGTGCCAGCAGCACCGGGACAGGGGGCTACGAGCAGTACTTC. Translated: CASSTGTGGYEQYF.

As regards this clonotype: A read error may produce the germline difference seen at one junction end. The chain recombines TRBV27 with TRBJ2-1; weak D call: TRBD1 (6 bases). The CDR3 extends over 12 amino acids. Germline CDR1 is MNHEY and CDR2 is SMNVEV (reference sequence). The CDR3 loop reads CVSSPPRGEQFF. The CDR3 coding sequence is TGTGTCAGCAGTCCGCCCAGGGGCGAGCAGTTCTTC.

This clonotype was observed at least ten times. This chain links TRBV6-6 with TRBJ2-1; D perhaps matches TRBD2 (7 bases). The CDR3 sequence is 15 residues long. Germline V CDR1 and CDR2: MNHNY, SVGAGI (reference sequence). The ends were cut back, 2 bases at V and 10 bases at J, with 18 bases in the middle. CDR3 region: CASSYTSTGLGEQFF. CDR3 sequence (DNA): TGTGCCAGCAGTTACACCTCGACAGGACTAGGAGAGCAGTTCTTC.

This clonotype appeared many times. The chain links TRBV12-3 or TRBV12-4 to TRBJ2-5, with 7 bases fitting TRBD2. The CDR3 covers 14 residues. Trimming cost V 10 bases and J 11 bases; bases outside gene matches: 19. The DNA of the CDR3 is TGTGCCACCCGATTAGCGGGCTTTAACAATGAGCAGTACTTC. It is translated as CATRLAGFNNEQYF.

Sample share makes this clonotype medium-sized. The rearrangement uses TRBV6-1 and TRBJ2-1; 11 bases match TRBD2. The length of the CDR3 is 15 residues. CDR1 and CDR2 (germline): MNHNS, SASEGT. V shed 4 bases and J 13 bases; nucleotides not matched to a gene: 12. CDR3 amino acids: CASSARTSGQETQFF. The CDR3 nucleotides read TGTGCCAGCAGTGCCCGGACTAGCGGGCAAGAGACCCAGTTCTTC.